The 17 T cell receptor beta chains presented below share a single source sample, sequenced in a study of PD-1 blockade in classical Hodgkin lymphoma. Method: immunoSEQ multiplex PCR; TCRdb's copy keeps in-frame clones and lacks some. The repertoire includes nearly 100,000 clones, approximately 83% of them detected once, and 10% to 15% sits in the top ten. No patient escaped relapse after autologous stem cell transplantation, and brentuximab vedotin exposure varied. The sample here was peripheral blood mononuclear cells (PBMCs), taken at baseline. Receptors originate from a human donor with classical Hodgkin lymphoma.

This sequence joins TRBV6-1 and TRBJ1-5; tentatively, D is TRBD1 (6 bases). The CDR3 runs 14 residues. Germline V gene sequence: CDR1 MNHNS, CDR2 SASEGT. The V gene lost 6 bases and the J gene lost 10 bases, with 19 bases spanning the gap. CDR3 in amino acids: CASRPGGTGGPQHF. The DNA for the CDR3 is TGTGCCAGCAGACCCGGGGGGACGGGGGGCCCCCAGCATTTT.

This chain uses TRBV5-5 with TRBJ2-3; 7 nucleotides match TRBD2. The ends lost 4 bases at V and 3 bases at J; junction bases unmatched: 8. This CDR3 has 15 amino acids. CDR1 and CDR2 (germline): SGHKS, YYEKEE (reference sequence). CDR3 in amino acids: CASSHGAGVTDTQYF. CDR3 nucleotide sequence: TGTGCCAGCAGCCATGGGGCGGGAGTAACAGATACGCAGTATTTT. The full variable domain, its missing parts supplied by reference TRBV5-5 and TRBJ2-3, is DAGVTQSPTHLIKTRGQQVTLRCSPISGHKSVSWYQQVLGQGPQFIFQYYEKEERGRGNFPDRFSARQFPNYSSELNVNALLLGDSALYLCASSHGAGVTDTQYFGPGTRLTVL.

The chain couples TRBV11-2 to TRBJ2-4; the D is unclear. Germline V gene sequence: CDR1 SGHAT, CDR2 FQNNGV. This CDR3 has 12 residues. V lost 1 base, J lost 7 bases, and 5 bases lay in between. The CDR3 DNA sequence: TGTGCCAGCAGCTTAGGCGTGAACATTCAGTACTTC. Protein sequence: CASSLGVNIQYF.

The chain links TRBV5-6 to TRBJ2-5; D not resolved. The V and J ends lost 1 base and 5 bases respectively, with 9 bases between them. The CDR3 loop spans 13 amino acids. CDR1 and CDR2 (germline): SGHDT, YYEEEE. CDR3 sequence: CASSLPPAETQYF. In DNA, the CDR3 is TGTGCCAGCAGCTTGCCCCCTGCGGAGACCCAGTACTTC.

This clone was detected once. The chain uses TRBV19 and TRBJ2-7; no clear D. This CDR3 spans 14 amino acids. Between the trimmed V and J ends, which lost 4 bases and 1 base, there was a span of 11 bases. The germline CDR1 and CDR2 sequences are LNHDA and SQIVND (reference sequence). CDR3 bases: TGTGCCAGTAGTACCGTCTCTACTTCCTACGAGCAGTACTTC. The encoded protein is CASSTVSTSYEQYF.

The rearrangement links TRBV10-3 to TRBJ1-5; 7 bases match TRBD1. The CDR3 spans 13 residues. CDR1 and CDR2 from the germline V gene are ENHRY and SYGVKD. J gave up 11 bases and V 6 bases, and 10 bases lay outside the gene matches. The CDR3 nucleotides read TGTGCCATCAGCGGGACAGAGGGTTTGGCCCAGCATTTT. Its translation is CAISGTEGLAQHF.

The chain combines TRBV19 with TRBJ2-3; 8 bases match TRBD1. V lost 1 base, J lost 4 bases, and 4 bases stayed unmatched. Looked up from germline, CDR1 is LNHDA and CDR2 is SQIVND (reference sequence). The CDR3 extends over 15 amino acids. CDR3: CASSIGDRMADTQYF. The CDR3, as DNA: TGTGCCAGTAGTATAGGGGACAGGATGGCAGATACGCAGTATTTT.

This chain connects TRBV2 to TRBJ2-1; D might be TRBD2 (8 bases). Germline V gives CDR1 SNHLY, CDR2 FYNNEI. Trimming took off 10 bases at V and 4 bases at J, with 20 bases between the two ends. CDR3 length equals 15 residues. The CDR3 region is CANRGGGRRYNEQFF. The CDR3 DNA reads as TGTGCCAACAGGGGCGGGGGGAGAAGGTACAATGAGCAGTTCTTC.

This clone was found a few times. The rearrangement joins TRBV6-5 to TRBJ1-2, with TRBD1 matching 11 bases. The junction had 10 bases not matched to a gene; V was cut back by 5 bases and J by 8 bases. Germline assignment: CDR1 MNHEY and CDR2 SVGAGI. The CDR3 runs 15 residues. CDR3 nucleotide sequence: TGTGCCAGCAGTGCGGCGGGACAGGGGGAATGGGGCTACACCTTC. This encodes CASSAAGQGEWGYTF.

In its sample, this clone was seen once. This chain joins TRBV5-4 and TRBJ1-2; TRBD1 matches 8 bases. V was clipped by 4 bases and J by 5 bases; unmatched bases: 19. CDR1 SGHNT and CDR2 YYREEE come from the germline V gene (reference sequence). CDR3 length: 18 amino acids. The CDR3 loop is CASSHNVLRTGREYGYTF. The CDR3, as DNA: TGTGCCAGCAGCCATAATGTGCTACGGACAGGGAGGGAATATGGCTACACCTTC.

The V gene is TRBV10-3, the J gene TRBJ1-3; TRBD1 aligns across 7 bases. This CDR3 comprises 13 residues. The germline gives CDR1 ENHRY, CDR2 SYGVKD. V gave up 11 bases and J gave up 4 bases; unmatched junction bases: 8. The CDR3, as DNA: TGTGCCTTCACCCCGGGACAGGGAAACACCATATATTTT. Translated: CAFTPGQGNTIYF.

This clone appeared a few times. V is TRBV5-4 and J is TRBJ2-2, with D unresolved. Trimming removed 3 bases at V and 7 bases at J, with 7 bases between. The CDR3 is made up of 12 amino acids. Germline V lookup: CDR1 SGHNT, CDR2 YYREEE (reference sequence). DNA of the CDR3: TGTGCCAGCAGCTCGACGAACGGGGAGCTGTTTTTT. Its translation is CASSSTNGELFF.

V gene TRBV9 combines with J gene TRBJ2-2; 10 bases align to TRBD2. Losses at the gene ends were 5 bases for V and 2 bases for J; bases not matched to a gene: 3. This CDR3 is built from 15 residues. Germline V gives CDR1 SGDLS, CDR2 YYNGEE. The CDR3 DNA reads as TGTGCCAGCAGTTCTAGCGGGAGAAACACCGGGGAGCTGTTTTTT. Protein product: CASSSSGRNTGELFF.

The V call is TRBV28, the J call TRBJ2-7, with 7 bases that match TRBD2. Germline CDR1 is MDHEN and CDR2 is SYDVKM. V was pared by 7 bases and J by 4 bases, with 7 bases of the junction left unmatched. The CDR3 consists of 13 residues. The CDR3 spells CASTTGGRYEQYF. CDR3 nucleotide sequence: TGTGCCAGCACCACGGGAGGCCGATACGAGCAGTACTTC.

The chain is built from TRBV19 and TRBJ2-7; tentatively, D is TRBD1 or TRBD2 (5 bases each). V gave up 3 bases and J gave up 0 bases, with 15 bases separating them. Germline CDR1 reads LNHDA; CDR2 reads SQIVND (reference sequence). There are 16 residues in the CDR3. Here the CDR3 reads CASSIWGPPSSYEQYF. For the CDR3, the DNA is TGTGCCAGTAGTATTTGGGGACCACCGAGCTCCTACGAGCAGTACTTC.

The rearrangement joins TRBV5-1 to TRBJ2-3, with D tentatively TRBD1 (5 bases). V gave up 0 bases and J gave up 7 bases, with 15 bases separating them. The germline V gene has CDR1 SGHRS and CDR2 YFSETQ. The CDR3 covers 15 residues. The CDR3 region has the DNA TGCGCCAGCAGCTTGGTTGGGGCCCAACTTAATACGCAGTATTTT. It yields the protein CASSLVGAQLNTQYF.

This clone was seen only a few times. Additional DNA sequences in this sample encode the identical CDR3. The V and J genes are TRBV20-1 and TRBJ2-3; D is unclear. V was trimmed by 5 bases and J by 3 bases, leaving 6 bases between them. The CDR3 runs 11 residues. CDR1 and CDR2 from the germline V gene are DFQATT and SNEGSKA (reference sequence). The CDR3 sequence: CSASRTDTQYF. Here the CDR3 DNA reads TGCAGTGCTTCCAGAACAGATACGCAGTATTTT.